This T cell receptor beta chain was recovered during a study of blood T cell repertoires in COVID-19. CDR3 length: 14 residues. Losses at the gene ends were 4 bases for V and 4 bases for J; bases not matched to a gene: 8. CDR1 is SGHRS and CDR2 is YFSETQ in the germline V gene. Per the original data handling: The assay estimated nucleated cells by amplifying reference gene primers. Sequenced by immunoSEQ multiplex PCR; TCRdb stores in-frame clones only, minus some. Clonal size and the V and J genes are those of that table, whereas D and trimming came from the DNA. Among approximately 190,000 clones listed, approximately 91% were seen once.

Sequenced: peripheral blood. The clonotype comes from a man aged 65 to 85 with active or convalescent COVID-19. J is TRBJ2-7 and V is TRBV5-1, with 7 bases matching TRBD2. The CDR3 loop is CASSPGWGGYEQYF. Here the CDR3 DNA reads TGCGCCAGCAGCCCGGGCTGGGGAGGGTACGAGCAGTACTTC.